Each of the 13 T cell receptor beta chains below was sequenced from the same sample in a study of T cell repertoires in cytomegalovirus infection. TCRdb analysed the reads with MiXCR anew, one entry per CDR3 protein. The sample records 85,000 to 130,000 distinct CDR3 sequences, around a quarter being singletons. Sequencing input: CD8+ T cells from PBMCs. These receptors were taken from a human donor in good health (CMV status not recorded). Some clones in this sample may be carry-over from other donors' samples.

This clonotype turned up a few times. V gene TRBV28 combines with J gene TRBJ1-5; D remains unclear. Trimming cost V 5 bases and J 0 bases, with 8 bases left between them. CDR1 is MDHEN, CDR2 SYDVKM, per germline. This CDR3 comprises 14 residues. The CDR3 is CASSPHSSNQPQHF. The CDR3, as DNA: TGTGCCAGCAGTCCTCACAGTAGCAATCAGCCCCAGCATTTT.

The chain links TRBV11-2 to TRBJ2-7; no definite D call. Germline CDR1 SGHAT, CDR2 FQNNGV. Trimming cost V 0 bases and J 5 bases, with 11 bases left between them. The CDR3 is made up of 14 amino acids. CDR3 region: CASSLDSILDEQYF. For the CDR3, the DNA is TGTGCCAGCAGCTTAGACAGTATTCTCGACGAGCAGTACTTC.

The V gene is TRBV2, the J gene TRBJ2-5, with 12 bases that match TRBD1. The CDR3 loop spans 20 amino acids. Germline CDR1 reads SNHLY; CDR2 reads FYNNEI. Trimming removed 8 bases from V and 1 base from J; junction bases left unmatched: 20. The CDR3 DNA is TGTGCCAGCCGAATCCCGGGACAGGGGGCGCTTGTCGTGTCCCAAGAGACCCAGTACTTC. This codes for CASRIPGQGALVVSQETQYF.

This clonotype was detected many times. The rearrangement uses TRBV7-9 and TRBJ1-1, with a weak D call TRBD1 (5 bases). The CDR3 has 17 residues. Trimming left V 5 bases short and J 1 base short, with 20 bases between. Germline-derived CDR1 and CDR2 are SEHNR and FQNEAQ (reference sequence). This CDR3 reads CASSPAGGGSTNTEAFF. As DNA, the CDR3 is TGTGCCAGCAGCCCCGCCGGTGGGGGAAGCACGAACACTGAAGCTTTCTTT.

The V and J genes are TRBV7-3 and TRBJ1-6; no definite D call. Deletions cut 4 bases from V and 12 bases from J, with 13 bases between. The CDR3 sequence is 13 residues long. CDR1 is SGHTA, CDR2 FQGTGA, per germline. This CDR3 reads CASSSLLREPLHF. The CDR3 DNA is TGTGCCAGCAGCTCCCTTTTAAGGGAACCCCTCCACTTT. The complete variable domain, with remaining parts taken from reference TRBV7-3 and TRBJ1-6, reads GAGVSQTPSNKVTEKGKYVELRCDPISGHTALYWYRQSLGQGPEFLIYFQGTGAADDSGLPNDRFFAVRPEGSVSTLKIQRTERGDSAVYLCASSSLLREPLHFGNGTRLTVT.

This clonotype was seen more than once but under ten times. The rearrangement joins TRBV9 to TRBJ1-6, with a weak D call TRBD1 (5 bases). Looked up from germline, CDR1 is SGDLS and CDR2 is YYNGEE. The length of the CDR3 is 15 residues. Trimming removed 4 bases from V and 9 bases from J, with 17 bases in between. The CDR3 loop reads CASSSARGEGSPLHF. DNA of the CDR3: TGTGCCAGCAGCTCCGCCCGGGGGGAAGGTTCACCCCTCCACTTT. The full variable domain, completed using reference TRBV9 and TRBJ1-6, is DSGVTQTPKHLITATGQRVTLRCSPRSGDLSVYWYQQSLDQGLQFLIQYYNGEERAKGNILERFSAQQFPDLHSELNLSSLELGDSALYFCASSSARGEGSPLHFGNGTRLTVT.

The chain combines TRBV5-4 with TRBJ2-3; 7 nucleotides line up with TRBD1. The CDR3 is made up of 15 amino acids. The germline CDR1 and CDR2 sequences are SGHNT and YYREEE (reference sequence). The V gene end was trimmed by 4 bases and the J gene end by 2 bases; junction bases not matched to a gene: 7. The CDR3 loop reads CASSPDRRDTDTQYF. The CDR3 coding sequence is TGTGCCAGCAGCCCGGACAGGCGAGACACAGATACGCAGTATTTT. Full variable domain (outside the CDR3, taken from reference TRBV5-4 and TRBJ2-3): ETGVTQSPTHLIKTRGQQVTLRCSSQSGHNTVSWYQQALGQGPQFIFQYYREEENGRGNFPPRFSGLQFPNYSSELNVNALELDDSALYLCASSPDRRDTDTQYFGPGTRLTVL.

In regard to this clonotype: One end of the junction fails to match germline, which may point to a read error. V is TRBV7-7 and J is TRBJ2-1; maybe TRBD2 (6 bases). The germline V gene encodes CDR1 SSHAT and CDR2 FNYEAQ (reference sequence). This CDR3 is built from 15 residues. CDR3 bases: TGTGCTAGCAGCCCGGGAGCGGGCTCCTACAATGAGCAGTTCTTC. Encoded protein: CASSPGAGSYNEQFF. The full variable domain, in which reference TRBV7-7 and TRBJ2-1 provide the parts outside the CDR3, is GAGVSQSPRYKVTKRGQDVTLRCDPISSHATLYWYQQALGQGPEFLTYFNYEAQPDKSGLPSDRFSAERPEGSISTLTIQRTEQRDSAMYRCASSPGAGSYNEQFFGPGTRLTVL.

The sample holds a few counts of this clonotype. The genes are TRBV15 and TRBJ2-1, with 8 bases that match TRBD2. The CDR3 is 14 amino acids. Losses at the gene ends were 5 bases for V and 9 bases for J; bases not matched to a gene: 9. Germline-derived CDR1 and CDR2 are LNHNV and YYDKDF (reference sequence). The CDR3 region is CATSRGRGVGEQFF. DNA of the CDR3: TGTGCCACCAGCCGGGGGCGGGGGGTGGGTGAGCAGTTCTTC.

This clonotype has ten or more counts. The CDR3 sequence is CASSDSPSGLGSYEQYF. The CDR3 nucleotides are TGTGCCAGCAGCGACTCGCCCTCGGGGCTGGGCTCCTACGAGCAGTACTTC. The chain couples TRBV7-2 to TRBJ2-7, with D perhaps given as TRBD1 or TRBD2 (5 bases each). The CDR3 is 17 residues long. Trimming shortened V by 5 bases and J by 0 bases, and 20 bases separated the two germline ends. From germline, CDR1 is SGHTA and CDR2 FQGNSA.

This clonotype was detected ten times or more. The chain has TRBV7-2 and TRBJ1-5, with 7 positions matching TRBD1. CDR1 SGHTA and CDR2 FQGNSA come from the germline V gene. Losses at the gene ends were 4 bases for V and 6 bases for J; bases not matched to a gene: 0. The CDR3 has 12 amino acids. The CDR3 reads CASSSGGQPQHF. CDR3 DNA sequence: TGTGCCAGCAGCTCAGGGGGTCAGCCCCAGCATTTT.

Notes on this clonotype: This may come from a read error, since a much larger clone is one base off. This chain connects TRBV7-9 to TRBJ2-2; D tentatively reads TRBD1 or TRBD2 (5 bases each). The CDR3 is 18 amino acids. The germline V gene has CDR1 SEHNR and CDR2 FQNEAQ (reference sequence). The CDR3 bases are TGTGCCAACAGCCCGACCCCCGGGACGGATAATAACACCGGGGAGCTGTTTTTT. This translates into CANSPTPGTDNNTGELFF.

This clonotype was seen repeatedly, ten times or more. The chain is built from TRBV27 and TRBJ2-1, with unresolved D. Per germline, CDR1 MNHEY and CDR2 SMNVEV (reference sequence). V shed 6 bases and J shed 8 bases, with 23 bases lying between them. The CDR3 loop spans 16 amino acids. As DNA, the CDR3 is TGTGCCAGCAGGCCCCCCGGGCCAATGTCGTTCGATGAGCAGTTCTTC. Encoded protein: CASRPPGPMSFDEQFF.